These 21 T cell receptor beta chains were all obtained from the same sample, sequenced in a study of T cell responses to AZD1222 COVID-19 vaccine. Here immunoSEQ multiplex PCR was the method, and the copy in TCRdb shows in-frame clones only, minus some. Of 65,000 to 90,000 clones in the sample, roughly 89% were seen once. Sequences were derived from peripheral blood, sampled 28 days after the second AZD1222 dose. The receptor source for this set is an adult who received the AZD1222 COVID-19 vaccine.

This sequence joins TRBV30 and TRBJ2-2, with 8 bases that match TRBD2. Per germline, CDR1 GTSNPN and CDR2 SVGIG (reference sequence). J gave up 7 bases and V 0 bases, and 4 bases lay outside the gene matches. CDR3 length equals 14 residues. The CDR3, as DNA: TGTGCCTGGAGTGTCCCGGGAGGGCTCGGGGAGCTGTTTTTT. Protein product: CAWSVPGGLGELFF.

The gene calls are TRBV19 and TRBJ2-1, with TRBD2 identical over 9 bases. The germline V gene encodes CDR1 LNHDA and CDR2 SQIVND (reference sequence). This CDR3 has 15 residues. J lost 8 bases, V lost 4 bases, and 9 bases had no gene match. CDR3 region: CASSTVAGELHEQFF. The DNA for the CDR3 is TGTGCCAGTAGTACCGTAGCGGGAGAATTGCATGAGCAGTTCTTC.

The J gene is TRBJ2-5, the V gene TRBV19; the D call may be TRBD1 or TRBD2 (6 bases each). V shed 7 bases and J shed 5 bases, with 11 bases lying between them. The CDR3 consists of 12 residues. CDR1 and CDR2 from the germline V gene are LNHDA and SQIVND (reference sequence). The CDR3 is CASNKGGETQYF. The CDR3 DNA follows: TGTGCCAGTAATAAAGGGGGGGAGACCCAGTACTTC.

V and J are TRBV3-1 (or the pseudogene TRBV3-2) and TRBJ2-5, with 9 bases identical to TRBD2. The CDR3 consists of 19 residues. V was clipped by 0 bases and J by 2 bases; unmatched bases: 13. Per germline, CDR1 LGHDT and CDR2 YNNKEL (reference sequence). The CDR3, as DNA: TGTGCCAGCAGCCAAGATGTTGGCGGGGGGGCCCTAATTCAAGAGACCCAGTACTTC. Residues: CASSQDVGGGALIQETQYF.

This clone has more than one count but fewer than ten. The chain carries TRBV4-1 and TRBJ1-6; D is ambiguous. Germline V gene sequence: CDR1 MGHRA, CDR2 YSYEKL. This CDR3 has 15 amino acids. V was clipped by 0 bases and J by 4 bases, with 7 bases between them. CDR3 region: CASSQDIRYNSPLHF. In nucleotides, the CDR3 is TGCGCCAGCAGCCAAGATATCCGGTATAATTCACCCCTCCACTTT.

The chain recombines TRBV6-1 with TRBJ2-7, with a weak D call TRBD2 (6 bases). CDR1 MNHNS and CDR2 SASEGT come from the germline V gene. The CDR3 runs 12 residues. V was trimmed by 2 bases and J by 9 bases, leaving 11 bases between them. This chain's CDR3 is CASSETAGRQYV. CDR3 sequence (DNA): TGTGCCAGCAGTGAAACGGCGGGACGGCAGTACGTC.

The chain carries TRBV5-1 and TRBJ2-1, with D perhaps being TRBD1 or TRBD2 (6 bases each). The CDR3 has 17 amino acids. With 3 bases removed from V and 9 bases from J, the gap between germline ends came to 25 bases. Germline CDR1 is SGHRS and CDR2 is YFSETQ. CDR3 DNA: TGCGCCAGCAGCTCGGGGTATCAGGGACAAAGGAGGGGTGAGCAGTTCTTC. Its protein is CASSSGYQGQRRGEQFF. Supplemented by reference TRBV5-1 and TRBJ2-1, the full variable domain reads KAGVTQTPRYLIKTRGQQVTLSCSPISGHRSVSWYQQTPGQGLQFLFEYFSETQRNKGNFPGRFSGRQFSNSRSEMNVSTLELGDSALYLCASSSGYQGQRRGEQFFGPGTRLTVL.

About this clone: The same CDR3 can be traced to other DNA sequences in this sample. CDR3 nucleotide sequence: TGTGCCAGCAGCTTAGGGACAGGATATGGCTACACCTTC. It is translated as CASSLGTGYGYTF. This chain links TRBV7-2 with TRBJ1-2; 7 nucleotides line up with TRBD1. Germline lookup yields CDR1 SGHTA and CDR2 FQGNSA. The CDR3 length is 13 residues. Losses at the gene ends were 1 base for V and 5 bases for J; bases not matched to a gene: 1. Combining the CDR3 with reference TRBV7-2 and TRBJ1-2 gives the whole variable domain GAGVSQSPSNKVTEKGKDVELRCDPISGHTALYWYRQSLGQGLEFLIYFQGNSAPDKSGLPSDRFSAERTGGSVSTLTIQRTQQEDSAVYLCASSLGTGYGYTFGSGTRLTVV.

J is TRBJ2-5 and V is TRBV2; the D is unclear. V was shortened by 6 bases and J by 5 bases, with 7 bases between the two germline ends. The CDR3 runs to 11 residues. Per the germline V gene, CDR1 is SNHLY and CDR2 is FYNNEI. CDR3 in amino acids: CASSARETQYF. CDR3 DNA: TGTGCCAGCAGCGCTAGGGAGACCCAGTACTTC.

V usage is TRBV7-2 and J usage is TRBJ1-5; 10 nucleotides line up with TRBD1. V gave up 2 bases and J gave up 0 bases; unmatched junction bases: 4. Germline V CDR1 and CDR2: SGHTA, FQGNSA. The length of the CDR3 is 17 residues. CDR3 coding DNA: TGTGCCAGCAGCTTAAGGACAGGGGGGGATAGCAATCAGCCCCAGCATTTT. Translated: CASSLRTGGDSNQPQHF.

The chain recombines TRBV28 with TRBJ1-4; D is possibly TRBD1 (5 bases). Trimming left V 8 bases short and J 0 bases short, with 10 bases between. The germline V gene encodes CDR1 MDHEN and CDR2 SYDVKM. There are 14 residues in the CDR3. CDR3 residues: CASSGAATNEKLFF. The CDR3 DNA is TGTGCCAGCTCCGGGGCTGCAACTAATGAAAAACTGTTTTTT.

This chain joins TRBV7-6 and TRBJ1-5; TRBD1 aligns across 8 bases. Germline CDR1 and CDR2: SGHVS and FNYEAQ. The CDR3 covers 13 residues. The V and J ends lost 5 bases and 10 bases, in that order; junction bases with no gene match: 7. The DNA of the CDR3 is TGTGCCAGCAGCACTGACAGGGGATCCCCCCAGCATTTT. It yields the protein CASSTDRGSPQHF.

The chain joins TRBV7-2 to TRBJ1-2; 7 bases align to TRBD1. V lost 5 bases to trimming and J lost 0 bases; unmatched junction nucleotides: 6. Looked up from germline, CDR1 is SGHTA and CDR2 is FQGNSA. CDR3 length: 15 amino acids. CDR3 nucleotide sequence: TGTGCCAGCAGCACCCAGGGGGGGTCTAACTATGGCTACACCTTC. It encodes CASSTQGGSNYGYTF.

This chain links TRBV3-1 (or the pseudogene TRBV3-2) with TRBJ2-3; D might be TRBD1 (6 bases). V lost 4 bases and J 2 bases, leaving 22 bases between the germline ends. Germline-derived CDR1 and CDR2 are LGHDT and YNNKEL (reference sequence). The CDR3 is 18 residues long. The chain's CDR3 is CASSLAPSTGWDTDTQYF. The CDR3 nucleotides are TGTGCCAGCAGCCTCGCCCCCTCGACAGGTTGGGACACAGATACGCAGTATTTT.

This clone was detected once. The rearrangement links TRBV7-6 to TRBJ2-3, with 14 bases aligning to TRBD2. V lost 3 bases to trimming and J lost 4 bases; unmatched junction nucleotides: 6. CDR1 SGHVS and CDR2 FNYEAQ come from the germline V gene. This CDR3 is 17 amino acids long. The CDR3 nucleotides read TGTGCCAGCAGCTTGACTAGCGGGAGGGCCTACTCAGATACGCAGTATTTT. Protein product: CASSLTSGRAYSDTQYF.

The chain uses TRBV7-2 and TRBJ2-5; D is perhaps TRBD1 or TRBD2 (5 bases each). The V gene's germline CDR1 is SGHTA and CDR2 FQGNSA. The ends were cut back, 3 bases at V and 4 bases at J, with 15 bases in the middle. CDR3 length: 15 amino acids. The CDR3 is CASSFSPGPTETQYF. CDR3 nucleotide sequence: TGTGCCAGCAGCTTCTCTCCGGGACCCACAGAGACCCAGTACTTC.

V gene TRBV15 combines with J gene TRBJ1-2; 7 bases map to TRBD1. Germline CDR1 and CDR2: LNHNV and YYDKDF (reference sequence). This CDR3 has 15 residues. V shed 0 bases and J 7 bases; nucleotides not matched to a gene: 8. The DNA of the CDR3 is TGTGCCACCAGCAGAGACCCCACAGGGGTTGGTGGCTACACCTTC. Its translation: CATSRDPTGVGGYTF.

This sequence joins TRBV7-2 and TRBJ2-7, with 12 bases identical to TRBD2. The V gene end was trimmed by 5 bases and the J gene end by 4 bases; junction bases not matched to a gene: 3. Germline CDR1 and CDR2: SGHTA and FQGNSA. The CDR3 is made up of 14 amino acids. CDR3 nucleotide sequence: TGTGCCAGCAGCCTACTAGCGGGGGGTTACGAGCAGTACGTC. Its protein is CASSLLAGGYEQYV.

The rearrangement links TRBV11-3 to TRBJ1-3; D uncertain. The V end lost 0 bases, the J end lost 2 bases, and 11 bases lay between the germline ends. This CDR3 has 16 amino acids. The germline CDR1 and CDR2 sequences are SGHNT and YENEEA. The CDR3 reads CASSLEVSGPGNTIYF. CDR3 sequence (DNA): TGTGCCAGCAGCTTAGAAGTATCCGGACCTGGAAACACCATATATTTT. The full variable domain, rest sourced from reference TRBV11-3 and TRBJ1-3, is EAGVVQSPRYKIIEKKQPVAFWCNPISGHNTLYWYLQNLGQGPELLIRYENEEAVDDSQLPKDRFSAERLKGVDSTLKIQPAELGDSAVYLCASSLEVSGPGNTIYFGEGSWLTVV.

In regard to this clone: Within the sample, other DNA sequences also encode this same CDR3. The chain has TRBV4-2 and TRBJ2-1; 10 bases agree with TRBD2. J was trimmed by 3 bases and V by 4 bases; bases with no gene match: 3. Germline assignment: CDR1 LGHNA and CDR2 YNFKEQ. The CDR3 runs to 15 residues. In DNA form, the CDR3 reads TGTGCCAGCAGCCCTCGGACTAGCGGCTACAATGAGCAGTTCTTC. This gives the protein CASSPRTSGYNEQFF.

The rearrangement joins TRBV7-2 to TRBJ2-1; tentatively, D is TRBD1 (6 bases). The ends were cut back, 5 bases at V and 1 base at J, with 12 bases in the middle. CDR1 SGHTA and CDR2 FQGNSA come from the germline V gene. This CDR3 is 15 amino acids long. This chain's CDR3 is CASSRDRLSYNEQFF. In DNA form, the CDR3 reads TGTGCCAGCAGCCGCGACAGGCTATCCTACAATGAGCAGTTCTTC.